The 3 T cell receptor beta chains reported below all come from one sample, sequenced in a study of identifying expanded T cells in peripheral blood (dated by TCRdb to the late 2010s). Libraries were built with the immunoSEQ multiplex PCR assay. The table was pulled from immuneACCESS by TCRdb, which kept in-frame rearrangements only. Such tables lose some clones; where checked, under half of the loss comes from unresolved V genes, and the rest has no known cause. The sample table records about 130,000 clones; roughly 90% of these occur just once. The ten largest clones take up about 8% of the sample. The specimen was blood. The origin of the receptors is a person aged 18 to 69 in good health.

The count of this clone is one. The J gene is TRBJ2-7, the V gene TRBV19; maybe TRBD1 (6 bases). CDR1 LNHDA and CDR2 SQIVND come from the germline V gene (reference sequence). Deletions cut 5 bases from V and 2 bases from J, with 13 bases between. This CDR3 is built from 14 residues. CDR3 coding DNA: TGTGCCAGTAGTCGTTCGGGACAACCCTACGAGCAGTACTTC. Its translation: CASSRSGQPYEQYF.

This chain links TRBV10-1 with TRBJ2-1; 9 nucleotides match TRBD2. J was trimmed by 10 bases and V by 5 bases; bases with no gene match: 9. This CDR3 region has 14 residues. Germline V lookup: CDR1 WNHNN, CDR2 SYGVQD (reference sequence). The CDR3: CASSKVAGASEQFF. CDR3 nucleotide sequence: TGCGCCAGCAGTAAAGTAGCGGGAGCGAGCGAGCAGTTCTTC.

The rearrangement links TRBV6-1 to TRBJ1-2; D is perhaps TRBD1 (6 bases). The germline gives CDR1 MNHNS, CDR2 SASEGT. CDR3 size: 14 residues. V lost 8 bases and J 0 bases, leaving 13 bases between the germline ends. The CDR3 DNA sequence: TGTGCCAGCCTCGGACAGCTAGCTAACTATGGCTACACCTTC. This sequence encodes CASLGQLANYGYTF.